What follows is one TCR beta chain and its context. This sample stems from a study of blood T cell repertoires in COVID-19. Study details: Spain, Italy and the United States supplied samples that represented acute and convalescent COVID-19. T cells, B-cell-depleted T cells, or PBMCs provided the cDNA or gDNA that served as material.

Per the original methods: Amplified reference gene primers provided the basis for estimating nucleated cell counts. Sequencing was performed with immunoSEQ multiplex PCR; in TCRdb, only in-frame clones are kept and a portion is missing. From that table come the V and J calls and clone size; the DNA was used to work out D and trimming. This sample has fewer than 45,000 clones, with over 90% found just once. The V end was cut by 3 bases, the J end by 8 bases, with 13 bases between. Germline V gene lookup returns CDR1 LNHDA and CDR2 SQIVND (reference sequence). The CDR3 loop spans 13 amino acids. Sequencing was done on a sample of peripheral blood. The chain links TRBV19 to TRBJ1-2, with D possibly being TRBD1 (5 bases). This clonotype was obtained from a man aged 60 to 75 with active or convalescent COVID-19. As DNA, the CDR3 is TGTGCCAGTAGTATCCAGGGTGCGGGGGGCTACACCTTC. This sequence encodes CASSIQGAGGYTF.